A selection of T cell receptor beta chains follows, all from one sample in a study of control samples from healthy donors and cancer patients. Sequencing used immunoSEQ multiplex PCR; TCRdb keeps in-frame clones, though not all of them. The sample shows 120,000 to 150,000 clones, around 90% of them seen only once. The material sequenced was blood. The receptors originated from a man under 40 in good health. Both conserved end residues are part of each CDR3. The D gene is left open where the match is weak. The listing skips clone size in some rows; elsewhere it reads once, few, many or a size class.

d_call: NA
v_call: TRBV5-6
clone_size: NA
j_call: TRBJ1-4
cdr3_aa: CAGSLSFNEKLFF
cdr3_nt: TGTGCCGGCAGCTTGAGCTTCAATGAAAAACTGTTTTTT

d_call: NA
v_call: TRBV7-3
clone_size: NA
j_call: TRBJ2-3
cdr3_aa: CASSPASGEADTQYF
cdr3_nt: TGTGCCAGCAGCCCGGCCAGTGGTGAGGCAGATACGCAGTATTTT

d_call: NA
v_call: TRBV11-3
clone_size: NA
j_call: TRBJ2-7
cdr3_aa: CASSPNRGGSYF
cdr3_nt: TGTGCCAGCAGCCCAAACAGGGGGGGATCGTACTTC

d_call: TRBD1
v_call: TRBV29-1
clone_size: NA
j_call: TRBJ1-2
cdr3_aa: CSLGQGSYGYTF
cdr3_nt: TGCAGCCTTGGACAGGGTAGCTATGGCTACACCTTC

d_call: TRBD2
v_call: TRBV29-1
clone_size: once
j_call: TRBJ2-7
cdr3_aa: CSVVPGGTSYEQYF
cdr3_nt: TGCAGCGTTGTACCCGGGGGGACCTCCTACGAGCAGTACTTC

d_call: NA
v_call: TRBV19
clone_size: NA
j_call: TRBJ2-4
cdr3_aa: CASSHGEILAKNIQYF
cdr3_nt: TGTGCCAGTAGTCATGGCGAGATCCTAGCCAAAAACATTCAGTACTTC

d_call: NA
v_call: TRBV6-6
clone_size: NA
j_call: TRBJ1-2
cdr3_aa: CASSLSFGAGYTF
cdr3_nt: TGTGCCAGCAGTCTCTCTTTTGGGGCTGGCTACACCTTC

d_call: NA
v_call: TRBV7-2
clone_size: NA
j_call: TRBJ2-2
cdr3_aa: CASSLWGRNTGELFF
cdr3_nt: TGTGCCAGCAGCTTGTGGGGTAGGAACACCGGGGAGCTGTTTTTT

d_call: TRBD1
v_call: TRBV6-2/TRBV6-3
clone_size: NA
j_call: TRBJ1-5
cdr3_aa: CASSPWTGGADQPQHF
cdr3_nt: TGTGCCAGCAGTCCGTGGACAGGGGGCGCGGATCAGCCCCAGCATTTT

d_call: TRBD1
v_call: TRBV2
clone_size: NA
j_call: TRBJ1-2
cdr3_aa: CASRSEQGRNYGYTF
cdr3_nt: TGTGCCAGCAGAAGCGAACAGGGGCGGAACTATGGCTACACCTTC

d_call: TRBD2
v_call: TRBV19
clone_size: once
j_call: TRBJ2-7
cdr3_aa: CASTSPGVGGGYEQYF
cdr3_nt: TGTGCCAGTACCTCCCCGGGGGTCGGGGGGGGCTACGAGCAGTACTTC

d_call: TRBD1
v_call: TRBV27
clone_size: NA
j_call: TRBJ1-2
cdr3_aa: CASSLYHRGYSSEFYGYTF
cdr3_nt: TGTGCCAGCAGTTTATACCACAGGGGGTATAGTTCTGAATTCTATGGCTACACCTTC

d_call: NA
v_call: TRBV6-4
clone_size: NA
j_call: TRBJ2-3
cdr3_aa: CASSSGPTDTQYF
cdr3_nt: TGTGCCAGCAGTTCGGGCCCCACAGATACGCAGTATTTT

d_call: NA
v_call: TRBV7-8
clone_size: NA
j_call: TRBJ1-5
cdr3_aa: CASSLQGQPQHF
cdr3_nt: TGTGCCAGCAGCTTACAGGGTCAGCCCCAGCATTTT